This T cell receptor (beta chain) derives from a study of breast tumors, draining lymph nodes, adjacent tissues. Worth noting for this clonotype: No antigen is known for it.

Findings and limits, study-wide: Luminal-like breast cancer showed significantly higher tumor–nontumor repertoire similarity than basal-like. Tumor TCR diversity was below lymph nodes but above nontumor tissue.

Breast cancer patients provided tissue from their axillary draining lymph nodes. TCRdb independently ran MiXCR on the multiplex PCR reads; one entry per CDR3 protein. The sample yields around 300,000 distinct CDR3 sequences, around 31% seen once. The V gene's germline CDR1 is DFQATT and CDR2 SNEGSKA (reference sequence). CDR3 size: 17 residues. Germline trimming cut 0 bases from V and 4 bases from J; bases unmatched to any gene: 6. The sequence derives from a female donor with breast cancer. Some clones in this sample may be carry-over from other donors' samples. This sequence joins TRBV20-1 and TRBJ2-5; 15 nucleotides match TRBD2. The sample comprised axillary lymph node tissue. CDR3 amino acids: CSAREGLAGGGRETQYF. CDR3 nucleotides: TGCAGTGCTAGAGAGGGACTAGCGGGAGGAGGCCGAGAGACCCAGTACTTC.